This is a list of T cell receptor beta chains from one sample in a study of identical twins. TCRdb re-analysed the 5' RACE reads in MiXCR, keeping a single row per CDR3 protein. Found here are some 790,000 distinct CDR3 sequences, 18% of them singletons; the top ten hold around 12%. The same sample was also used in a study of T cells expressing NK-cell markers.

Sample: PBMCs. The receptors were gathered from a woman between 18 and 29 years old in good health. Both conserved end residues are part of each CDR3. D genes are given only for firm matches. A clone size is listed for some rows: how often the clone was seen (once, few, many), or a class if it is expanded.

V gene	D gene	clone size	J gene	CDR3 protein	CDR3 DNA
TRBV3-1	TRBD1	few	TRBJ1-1	CASSRSDRDTEAFF	TGTGCCAGCAGCCGATCGGACAGGGACACTGAAGCTTTCTTT
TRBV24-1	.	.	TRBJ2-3	CATSDLERLTDTQYF	TGTGCCACCAGTGATTTGGAGCGGCTCACAGATACGCAGTATTTT
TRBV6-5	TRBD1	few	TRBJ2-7	CASSWDRGASYEQYF	TGTGCCAGCAGTTGGGACAGGGGAGCCTCCTACGAGCAGTACTTC
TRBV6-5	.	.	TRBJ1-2	CASSYNRDYGYTF	TGTGCCAGCAGTTATAACAGAGACTATGGCTACACCTTC
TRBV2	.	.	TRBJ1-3	CASKPGRVGNTIYF	TGTGCCAGCAAGCCTGGGCGGGTGGGGAACACCATATATTTT
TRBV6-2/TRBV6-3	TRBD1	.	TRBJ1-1	CASKPRGETNTEAFF	TGTGCCAGCAAACCCAGGGGGGAGACGAACACTGAAGCTTTCTTT
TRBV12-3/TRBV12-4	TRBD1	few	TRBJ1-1	CASSLGGTGRMNTEAFF	TGTGCCAGCAGTTTGGGAGGGACAGGTAGAATGAACACTGAAGCTTTCTTT
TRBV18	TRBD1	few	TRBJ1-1	CASSHRGPEAFF	TGTGCCAGCTCACACAGGGGGCCTGAAGCTTTCTTT
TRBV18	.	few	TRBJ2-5	CASSPSYAETQYF	TGTGCCAGCTCACCTTCATACGCAGAGACCCAGTACTTC
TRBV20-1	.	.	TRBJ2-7	CSARAVTYEQYF	TGCAGTGCTAGAGCAGTTACCTACGAGCAGTACTTC
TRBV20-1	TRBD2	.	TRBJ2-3	CSAPQREGGTDTQYF	TGCAGTGCTCCACAGCGGGAGGGCGGCACAGATACGCAGTATTTT
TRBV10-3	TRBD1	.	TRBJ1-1	CAINTVPGQVNEAFF	TGTGCCATTAATACCGTCCCGGGACAGGTGAATGAAGCTTTCTTT
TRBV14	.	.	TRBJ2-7	CASSQDPTVIYEQYF	TGTGCCAGCAGCCAAGATCCGACAGTAATCTACGAGCAGTACTTC
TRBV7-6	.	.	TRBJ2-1	CASSHPSANEQFF	TGTGCCAGCAGCCACCCCTCAGCCAATGAGCAGTTCTTC
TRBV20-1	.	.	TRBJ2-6	CSAVSLGGANVLTF	TGCAGTGCTGTCTCATTAGGTGGGGCCAACGTCCTGACTTTC
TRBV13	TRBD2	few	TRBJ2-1	CASSLVLYEGLADLSSSYNEQFF	TGTGCCAGCAGCCTAGTCCTATATGAGGGACTAGCGGATTTATCGAGCTCCTACAATGAGCAGTTCTTC
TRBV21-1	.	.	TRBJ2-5	CASSVVRGQETQYF	TGTGCCAGCAGCGTGGTACGGGGGCAAGAGACCCAGTACTTC
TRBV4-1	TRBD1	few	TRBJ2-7	CASSHRRTGEYEQYF	TGCGCCAGCAGCCACAGAAGGACAGGGGAATACGAGCAGTACTTC
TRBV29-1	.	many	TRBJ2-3	CSVELRRRGDTDTQYF	TGCAGCGTTGAGCTCCGGCGGCGTGGTGACACAGATACGCAGTATTTT
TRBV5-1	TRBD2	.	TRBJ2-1	CASIPSLAGGGNEQFF	TGCGCCAGCATCCCCTCTCTAGCGGGGGGAGGGAATGAGCAGTTCTTC
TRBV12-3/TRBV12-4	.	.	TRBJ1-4	CASTELGEKLFF	TGTGCCAGCACAGAATTGGGGGAAAAACTGTTTTTT
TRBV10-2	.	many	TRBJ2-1	CASRQAGYEQFF	TGCGCCAGCCGGCAGGCGGGGTATGAGCAGTTCTTC
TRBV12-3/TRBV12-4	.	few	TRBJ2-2	CATLNPQDNTGELFF	TGTGCCACCCTCAACCCCCAGGATAACACCGGGGAGCTGTTTTTT
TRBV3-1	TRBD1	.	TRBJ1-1	CASSQGDRGAFF	TGTGCCAGCAGCCAAGGTGACAGGGGTGCTTTCTTT
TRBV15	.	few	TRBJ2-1	CATSRSEGEQFF	TGTGCCACCAGCAGATCGGAGGGTGAGCAGTTCTTC
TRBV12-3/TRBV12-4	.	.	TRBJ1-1	CASSLFTNTEAFF	TGTGCCAGCAGTTTATTTACGAACACTGAAGCTTTCTTT
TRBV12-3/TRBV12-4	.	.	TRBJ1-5	CASRETGGSGQPQHF	TGTGCCAGCCGAGAGACGGGGGGGAGTGGTCAGCCCCAGCATTTT
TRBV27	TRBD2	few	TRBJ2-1	CATGRGLARYNEQFF	TGTGCCACCGGGAGGGGACTAGCGAGATACAATGAGCAGTTCTTC
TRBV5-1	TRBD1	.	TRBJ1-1	CASSSTGNGNTEAFF	TGCGCCAGCAGCTCGACAGGGAACGGGAACACTGAAGCTTTCTTT
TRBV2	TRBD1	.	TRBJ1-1	CASRVGQGGTEAFF	TGTGCCAGCAGGGTCGGACAGGGGGGTACTGAAGCTTTCTTT
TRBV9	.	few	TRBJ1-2	CASMGGNYGYTF	TGTGCCAGCATGGGTGGAAACTATGGCTACACCTTC
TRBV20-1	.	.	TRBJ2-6	CSADSSGANVLTF	TGCAGTGCTGACAGCTCTGGGGCCAACGTCCTGACTTTC
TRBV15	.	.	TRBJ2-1	CATSRAQVNEQFF	TGTGCCACCAGCAGAGCCCAGGTCAATGAGCAGTTCTTC
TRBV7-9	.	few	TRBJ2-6	CASSGQFSSGANVLTF	TGTGCCAGCAGCGGTCAGTTCAGCTCTGGGGCCAACGTCCTGACTTTC
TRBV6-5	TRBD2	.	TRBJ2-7	CASSYSGGRAYEQYF	TGTGCCAGCAGTTACTCGGGCGGGAGGGCCTACGAGCAGTACTTC
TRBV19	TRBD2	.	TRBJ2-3	CASSKETSLLPRQDTQYF	TGTGCCAGTAGTAAGGAGACTAGCCTTCTCCCTAGGCAAGATACGCAGTATTTT
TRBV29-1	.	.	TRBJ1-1	CSVRTVLNTEAFF	TGCAGCGTCAGGACTGTTCTGAACACTGAAGCTTTCTTT
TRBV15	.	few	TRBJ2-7	CATSRGRTYEQYF	TGTGCCACCAGCAGAGGCAGAACCTACGAGCAGTACTTC
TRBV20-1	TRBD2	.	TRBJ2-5	CSAPLAGGSQETQYF	TGCAGTGCTCCACTAGCGGGAGGTTCCCAAGAGACCCAGTACTTC
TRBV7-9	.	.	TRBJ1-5	CASSLELGREVGQPQHF	TGTGCCAGCAGCTTAGAGCTAGGCAGGGAGGTTGGGCAGCCCCAGCATTTT
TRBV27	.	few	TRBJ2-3	CASSLGGITKLTDTQYF	TGTGCCAGCAGTTTAGGCGGGATCACGAAACTCACAGATACGCAGTATTTT
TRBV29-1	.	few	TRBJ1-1	CSMGRMGTEAFF	TGCAGCATGGGACGGATGGGCACTGAAGCTTTCTTT